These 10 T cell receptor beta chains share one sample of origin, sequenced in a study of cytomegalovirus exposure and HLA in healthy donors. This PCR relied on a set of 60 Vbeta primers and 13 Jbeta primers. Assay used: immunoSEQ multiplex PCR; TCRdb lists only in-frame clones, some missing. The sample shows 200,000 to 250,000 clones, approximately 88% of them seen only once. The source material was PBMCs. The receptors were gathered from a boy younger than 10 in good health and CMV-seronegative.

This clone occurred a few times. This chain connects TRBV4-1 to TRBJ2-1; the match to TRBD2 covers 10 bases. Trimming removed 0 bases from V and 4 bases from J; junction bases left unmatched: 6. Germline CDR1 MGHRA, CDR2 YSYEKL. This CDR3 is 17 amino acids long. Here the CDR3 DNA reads TGCGCCAGCAGCCAAGAAATTGGGACTAGCGCATACAATGAGCAGTTCTTC. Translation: CASSQEIGTSAYNEQFF.

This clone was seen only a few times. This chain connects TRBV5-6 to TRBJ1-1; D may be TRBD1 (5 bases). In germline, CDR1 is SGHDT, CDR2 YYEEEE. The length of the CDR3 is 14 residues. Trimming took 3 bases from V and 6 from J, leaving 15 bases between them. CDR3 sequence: CASSWGRAWAEAFF. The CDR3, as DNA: TGTGCCAGCAGCTGGGGCCGAGCTTGGGCTGAAGCTTTCTTT.

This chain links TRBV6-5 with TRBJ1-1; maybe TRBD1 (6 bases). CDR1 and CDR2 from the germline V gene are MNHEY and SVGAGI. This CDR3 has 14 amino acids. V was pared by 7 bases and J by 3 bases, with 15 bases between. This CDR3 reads CASNPPSGDTEAFF. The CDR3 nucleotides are TGTGCCAGCAATCCGCCCTCAGGGGACACTGAAGCTTTCTTT.

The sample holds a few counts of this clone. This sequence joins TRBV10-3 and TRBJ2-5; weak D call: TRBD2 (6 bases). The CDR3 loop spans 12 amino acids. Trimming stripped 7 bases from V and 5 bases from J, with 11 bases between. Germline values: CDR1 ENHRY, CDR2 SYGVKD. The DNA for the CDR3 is TGTGCCATCAATGGCGGGGAGGAGACCCAGTACTTC. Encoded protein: CAINGGEETQYF.

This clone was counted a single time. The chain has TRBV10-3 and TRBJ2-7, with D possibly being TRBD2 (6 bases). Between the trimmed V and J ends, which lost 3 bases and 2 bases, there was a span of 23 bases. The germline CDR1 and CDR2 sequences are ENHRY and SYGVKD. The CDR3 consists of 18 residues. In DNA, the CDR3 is TGTGCCATCAGTGACGTGGGGAATCGCGGGGCGTTTCCCTACGAGCAGTACTTC. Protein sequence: CAISDVGNRGAFPYEQYF.

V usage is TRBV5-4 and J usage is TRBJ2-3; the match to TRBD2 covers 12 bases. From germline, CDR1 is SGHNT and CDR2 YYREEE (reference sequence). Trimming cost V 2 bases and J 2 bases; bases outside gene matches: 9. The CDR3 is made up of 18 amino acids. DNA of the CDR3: TGTGCCAGCAGCTTAAAGGCTAGCGGGAGGGTGAACACAGATACGCAGTATTTT. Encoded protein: CASSLKASGRVNTDTQYF.

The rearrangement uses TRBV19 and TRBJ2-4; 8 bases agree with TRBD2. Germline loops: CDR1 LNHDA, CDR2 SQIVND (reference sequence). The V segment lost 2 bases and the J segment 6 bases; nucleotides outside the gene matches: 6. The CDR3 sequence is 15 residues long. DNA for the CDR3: TGTGCCAGTAGTATACCCGGGAGGGGGGGAAACATTCAGTACTTC. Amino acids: CASSIPGRGGNIQYF.

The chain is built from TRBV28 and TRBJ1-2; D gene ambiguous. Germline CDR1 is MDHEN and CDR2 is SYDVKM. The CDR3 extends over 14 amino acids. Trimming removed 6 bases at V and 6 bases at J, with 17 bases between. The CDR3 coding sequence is TGTGCCAGCAGCCGACATGTTAGTCGAAATGGCTACACCTTC. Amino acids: CASSRHVSRNGYTF.

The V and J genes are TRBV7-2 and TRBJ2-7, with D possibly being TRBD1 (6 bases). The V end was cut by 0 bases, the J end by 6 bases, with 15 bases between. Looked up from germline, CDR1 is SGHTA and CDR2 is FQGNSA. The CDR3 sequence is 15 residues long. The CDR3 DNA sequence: TGTGCCAGCAGCTTAGCGGTCCAGGGGTTGGTCGAGCAGTACTTC. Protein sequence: CASSLAVQGLVEQYF.

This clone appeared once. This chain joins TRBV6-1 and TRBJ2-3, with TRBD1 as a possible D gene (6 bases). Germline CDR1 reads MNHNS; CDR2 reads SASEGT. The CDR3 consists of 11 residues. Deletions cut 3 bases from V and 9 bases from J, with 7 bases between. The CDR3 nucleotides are TGTGCCAGCAGTGATGGGGGCACGCAGTATTTT. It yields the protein CASSDGGTQYF.